A single sample gave rise to the 14 T cell receptor beta chains below, sequenced in a study of T cell repertoires in cytomegalovirus infection. TCRdb independently ran MiXCR on the reads; one entry per CDR3 protein. The sample lists around 130,000 distinct CDR3 sequences, 20% to 30% seen once, with roughly 33% in the top ten. These receptors' targets are unknown. Sequenced: PBMCs, sequenced either directly or after in vitro stimulation (not recorded which). The receptors derive from a human donor in good health (CMV status not recorded). Some clones in this sample may be carry-over from other donors' samples.

This clonotype was observed many times. This chain connects TRBV7-2 to TRBJ1-1; 7 nucleotides line up with TRBD1. The V segment lost 8 bases and the J segment 1 base; nucleotides outside the gene matches: 10. The germline V gene encodes CDR1 SGHTA and CDR2 FQGNSA. The CDR3 runs 15 residues. The CDR3 DNA follows: TGTGCCAGCGCACAGGACAGGATAACGAACACTGAAGCTTTCTTT. It specifies CASAQDRITNTEAFF.

V gene TRBV29-1 combines with J gene TRBJ1-2; a possible D gene is TRBD1 (5 bases). Germline V gives CDR1 SQVTM, CDR2 ANQGSEA. Trimming took 6 bases from V and 8 from J, leaving 19 bases between them. The length of the CDR3 is 13 residues. The CDR3, as DNA: TGCAGCGTGGCCGGGACGGCTTCGCTCGGCTACACCTTC. Its translation is CSVAGTASLGYTF.

This chain joins TRBV7-9 and TRBJ2-1, with TRBD1 matching 8 bases. The V gene's germline CDR1 is SEHNR and CDR2 FQNEAQ (reference sequence). The V and J ends lost 0 bases and 5 bases, in that order; junction bases with no gene match: 3. The CDR3 contains 15 residues. Here the CDR3 reads CASSLAPTGDNEQFF. CDR3 DNA sequence: TGTGCCAGCAGCTTAGCCCCGACAGGGGACAATGAGCAGTTCTTC.

This clonotype occurred a few times. J is TRBJ2-1 and V is TRBV11-2; 11 bases align to TRBD2. J was trimmed by 8 bases and V by 1 base; bases with no gene match: 7. Per the germline V gene, CDR1 is SGHAT and CDR2 is FQNNGV. The CDR3 consists of 16 residues. The CDR3 loop is CASSLALGTSGDEQFF. The CDR3 region has the DNA TGTGCCAGCAGCTTAGCGCTCGGGACTAGCGGAGATGAGCAGTTCTTC.

The V and J genes are TRBV4-1 and TRBJ1-4, with 7 bases lining up with TRBD1. Trimming took 1 base from V and 5 from J; bases not matched to a gene: 7. The CDR3 runs to 16 residues. The V gene's germline CDR1 is MGHRA and CDR2 YSYEKL. CDR3 amino acids: CASSQVGDSTNEKLFF. The CDR3 nucleotides read TGCGCCAGCAGCCAAGTGGGGGACAGTACAAATGAAAAACTGTTTTTT.

This clonotype was seen more than once but under ten times. V gene TRBV20-1 combines with J gene TRBJ2-1; TRBD2 aligns across 10 bases. With V trimmed by 3 bases and J by 8 bases, 10 bases remained unmatched. This CDR3 is built from 15 residues. Germline V CDR1 and CDR2: DFQATT, SNEGSKA (reference sequence). Here the CDR3 reads CSASSSGSIIDEQFF. In DNA form, the CDR3 reads TGCAGTGCTAGCTCTAGCGGGAGTATTATCGATGAGCAGTTCTTC.

As regards this clonotype: Possible read error: a much larger clone is one base away. The rearrangement uses TRBV7-9 and TRBJ1-2, with 8 positions matching TRBD1. This CDR3 is built from 16 residues. Germline V gene data show CDR1 as SEHNR and CDR2 as FQNEAQ (reference sequence). The J segment lost 5 bases and the V segment lost 0 bases, leaving 8 bases of the junction unmatched. The CDR3 here is CASSLATTGVRYGYTF. Written as DNA, the CDR3 is TGTGCCAGCAGCTTAGCGACGACAGGGGTTCGTTATGGCTACACCTTC.

This clonotype was seen repeatedly, ten times or more. This chain links TRBV6-2 or TRBV6-3 with TRBJ1-5; perhaps TRBD1 as D (5 bases). This CDR3 is 12 amino acids long. Germline V CDR1 and CDR2: MNHEY, SVGEGT. V dropped 6 bases and J dropped 12 bases, with 15 bases sitting between them. Written as DNA, the CDR3 is TGTGCCAGCAGGCAGGGAGGTGTTCTCCAGCATTTT. Translating gives CASRQGGVLQHF.

The V and J genes are TRBV7-9 and TRBJ2-7; possibly TRBD2 for D (6 bases). V lost 4 bases to trimming and J lost 2 bases, with 15 bases between them. The CDR3 totals 15 residues. The germline V gene has CDR1 SEHNR and CDR2 FQNEAQ (reference sequence). The CDR3 reads CASSSPVSGAYEQYF. The CDR3 nucleotides read TGTGCCAGCAGCTCCCCCGTTTCGGGAGCCTACGAGCAGTACTTC.

This clonotype was seen at least ten times. The rearrangement joins TRBV7-6 to TRBJ2-7; 10 bases fit TRBD1. Germline V lookup: CDR1 SGHVS, CDR2 FNYEAQ. CDR3 size: 14 residues. With V trimmed by 3 bases and J by 2 bases, 1 base remained unmatched. CDR3 bases: TGTGCCAGCAGCTTGGACAGGGGGGCCTACGAGCAGTACTTC. Translated, it gives CASSLDRGAYEQYF.

About this clonotype: A much larger clone lies a single base off, so this may be a read error. V usage is TRBV11-3 and J usage is TRBJ1-1; D remains unclear. The germline V gene encodes CDR1 SGHNT and CDR2 YENEEA. This CDR3 has 11 residues. CDR3 DNA sequence: TGTGCCAGCAGCTTAGGGGCTGAAGCTTCCTTT. It codes for CASSLGAEASF. The whole variable domain, remainder taken from reference TRBV11-3 and TRBJ1-1, is EAGVVQSPRYKIIEKKQPVAFWCNPISGHNTLYWYLQNLGQGPELLIRYENEEAVDDSQLPKDRFSAERLKGVDSTLKIQPAELGDSAVYLCASSLGAEASFGQGTRLTVV.

CDR3 region: CATSRAGTVNGYTF. The CDR3 DNA follows: TGTGCCACCAGCAGAGCCGGGACAGTTAATGGCTACACCTTC. The chain carries TRBV15 and TRBJ1-2; 7 bases are shared with TRBD1. J gave up 6 bases and V 1 base, and 5 bases lay outside the gene matches. The CDR3 sequence is 14 residues long. Per germline, CDR1 LNHNV and CDR2 YYDKDF (reference sequence).

The genes are TRBV20-1 and TRBJ2-3, with D perhaps matching TRBD1 or TRBD2 (7 bases each). V was trimmed by 0 bases and J by 2 bases, leaving 12 bases between them. This CDR3 has 15 amino acids. Per the germline V gene, CDR1 is DFQATT and CDR2 is SNEGSKA (reference sequence). The CDR3 DNA reads TGCAGTGCTAGAGACAGGGGGGGCTACACAGATACGCAGTATTTT. This encodes CSARDRGGYTDTQYF.

This chain uses TRBV7-3 with TRBJ1-3, with a possible D match to TRBD1 (5 bases). This CDR3 is 16 amino acids long. V dropped 2 bases and J dropped 4 bases, with 15 bases sitting between them. Germline V gene data show CDR1 as SGHTA and CDR2 as FQGTGA. The CDR3 region has the DNA TGTGCCAGCAGCTTAGCAGGCAGGGAAGGCGGAAACACCATATATTTT. Translating gives CASSLAGREGGNTIYF.